This T cell receptor beta chain was retrieved from a study of blood T cells in healthy people across ages. Alongside a J-beta primer mix, a sample-barcoded 5' primer served in a second PCR lasting about 7 to 12 cycles. The authors tagged each cDNA molecule using a template-switch adaptor with 12 random nucleotides. TCRdb passed the 5' RACE reads through MiXCR, listing each CDR3 protein once. The sample gives approximately 600,000 distinct CDR3 sequences, under 70% of which show up once; over 30% is in the top ten. V lost 1 base and J lost 4, with 11 bases in between. The V gene's germline CDR1 is SGHTA and CDR2 FQGNSA. The CDR3 consists of 15 residues. Study-wide results and caveats: With unsorted PBMCs, a conclusive comparison of naive versus antigen-experienced cells was not possible.

The table lists this clonotype with a few counts. Its antigen is not known. Sequences were obtained from blood. The chain joins TRBV7-2 to TRBJ2-1; unclear D gene. The receptor comes from a man in his 60s in good health. In DNA, the CDR3 is TGTGCCAGCAGCTTAGGCCCGGAATTTTACAATGAGCAGTTCTTC. It encodes CASSLGPEFYNEQFF.